The clone carrying this TCR beta chain was found many times. Antigen: not known. Since the library was made to target alpha chains, this beta chain is a stray read and its abundance is not meaningful. The sample's time point: sample taken at primary tumor resection. TCRs were sequenced from unsorted whole RNA of tumor, nontumor lung or PBMC. A total of over 70 untreated early-stage non-small cell lung cancer patients served as donors. Every cDNA TCR molecule received its own unique molecular identifier. TCRdb re-called the 5' RACE reads through MiXCR, storing one row per CDR3 protein. Of 10,000 to 15,000 distinct CDR3 sequences in the sample, under 4% were seen once. This entry is derived from a study of spatial heterogeneity in lung cancer. The overall study: Within raw reads, each unique TCR and UMI combination appeared on average more than ten times.

Study observations and caveats: Compared with follow-up, resection was when ubiquitous expanded tumor TCRs appeared in blood more.

The CDR3 is made up of 12 amino acids. V was clipped by 0 bases and J by 9 bases, with 6 bases between them. Germline V gives CDR1 MGHRA, CDR2 YSYEKL. V is TRBV4-1 and J is TRBJ2-1; D unclear. The sequence was obtained from a male donor with early-stage non-small cell lung cancer. The source was PBMCs, collected at surgery. The CDR3: CASSQEFAEQFF. The CDR3 DNA follows: TGCGCCAGCAGCCAAGAATTCGCTGAGCAGTTCTTC.